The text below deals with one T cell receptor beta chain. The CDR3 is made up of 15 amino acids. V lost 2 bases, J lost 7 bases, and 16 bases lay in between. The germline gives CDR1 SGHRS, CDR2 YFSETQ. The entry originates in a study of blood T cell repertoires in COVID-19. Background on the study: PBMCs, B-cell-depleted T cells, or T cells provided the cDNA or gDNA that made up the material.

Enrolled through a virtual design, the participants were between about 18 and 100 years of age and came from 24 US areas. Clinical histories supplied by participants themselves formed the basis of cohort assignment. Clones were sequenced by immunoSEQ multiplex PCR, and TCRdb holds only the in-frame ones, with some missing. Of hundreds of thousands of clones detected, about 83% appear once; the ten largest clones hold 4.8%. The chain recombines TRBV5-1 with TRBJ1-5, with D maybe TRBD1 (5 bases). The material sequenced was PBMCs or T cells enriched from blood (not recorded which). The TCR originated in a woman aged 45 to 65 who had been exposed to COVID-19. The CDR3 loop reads CASSFDGGVGQPQHF. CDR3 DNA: TGCGCCAGCAGCTTCGACGGAGGGGTGGGACAGCCCCAGCATTTT.